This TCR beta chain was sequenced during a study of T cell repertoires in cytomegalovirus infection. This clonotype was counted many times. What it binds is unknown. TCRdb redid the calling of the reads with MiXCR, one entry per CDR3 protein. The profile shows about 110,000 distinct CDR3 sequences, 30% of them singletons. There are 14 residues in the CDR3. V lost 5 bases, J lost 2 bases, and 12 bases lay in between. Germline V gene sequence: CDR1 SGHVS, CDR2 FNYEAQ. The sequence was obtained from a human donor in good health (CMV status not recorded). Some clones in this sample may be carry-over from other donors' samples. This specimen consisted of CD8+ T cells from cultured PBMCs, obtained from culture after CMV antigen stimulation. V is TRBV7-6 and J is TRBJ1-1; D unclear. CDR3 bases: TGTGCCAGCAGCCAGGAGGAGAGTAACACTGAAGCTTTCTTT. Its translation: CASSQEESNTEAFF.